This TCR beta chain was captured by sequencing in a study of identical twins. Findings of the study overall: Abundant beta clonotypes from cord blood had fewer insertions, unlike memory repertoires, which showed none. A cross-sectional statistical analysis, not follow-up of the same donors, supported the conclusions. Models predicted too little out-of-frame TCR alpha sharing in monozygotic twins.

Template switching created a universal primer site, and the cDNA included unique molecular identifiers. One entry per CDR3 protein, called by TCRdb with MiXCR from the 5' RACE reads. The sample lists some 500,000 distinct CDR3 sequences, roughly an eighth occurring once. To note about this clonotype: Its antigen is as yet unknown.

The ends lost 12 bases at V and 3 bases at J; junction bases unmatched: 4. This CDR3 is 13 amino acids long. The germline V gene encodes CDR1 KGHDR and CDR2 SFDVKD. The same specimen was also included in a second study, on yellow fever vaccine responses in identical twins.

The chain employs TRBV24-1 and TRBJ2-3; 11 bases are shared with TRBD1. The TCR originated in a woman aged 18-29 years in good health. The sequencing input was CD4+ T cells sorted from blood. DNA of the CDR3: TGTGCCTCCGGACAGGGGGCAACAGATACGCAGTATTTT. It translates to CASGQGATDTQYF.